Given below is one T cell receptor (beta chain) in context. Its antigen is unidentified. CDR3 size: 14 residues. Germline-derived CDR1 and CDR2 are SGHTA and FQGNSA. With 5 bases clipped from V and 5 bases from J, the junction kept 8 bases outside the gene matches. The data stem from a study of OX40 agonist ivuxolimab in advanced cancers. Findings and limits, study-wide: Antigen targets of the expanded peripheral T cells went undetermined.

Clones were sequenced by immunoSEQ multiplex PCR, and TCRdb holds only the in-frame ones, with some missing. Here the sample spans roughly 56,000 clones, roughly 84% being singletons. Sequenced material: CD4+ or CD8+ T cells sorted from blood, taken in a trial of the OX40 agonist ivuxolimab. The V gene is TRBV7-2, the J gene TRBJ1-1, with TRBD1 identical over 7 bases. The clonotype comes from an adult with an advanced solid tumor such as melanoma, head and neck, liver or kidney cancer. The CDR3 here is CASSPQGGETEAFF. CDR3 nucleotides: TGTGCCAGCAGCCCCCAGGGGGGTGAAACTGAAGCTTTCTTT.